Listed below are T cell receptor beta chains from one sample, sequenced in a study of regulatory T cells in long-lasting Graves disease. TCRdb passed the multiplex PCR reads through MiXCR, listing each CDR3 protein once. Of 320,000 or so distinct CDR3 sequences listed, roughly 18% were seen once; the top ten hold around 36%. Sequencing was performed on peripheral blood mononuclear cells (PBMCs), taken at new diagnosis, from a patient treated with antithyroid drugs. The receptors stem from a female donor with Graves disease. CDR3s include the opening cysteine and the closing phenylalanine or tryptophan. Each record gives: V gene, clone size, D gene, J gene, CDR3 DNA, CDR3 protein. The D gene is left open where the match is weak. Some rows mark clone size as missing; the rest say once, few, many or name a class of expanded clone.

V: TRBV29-1
size: many
D: NA
J: TRBJ2-7
DNA: TGCAGCACCACGGCCGGATACGAGCAGTACTTC
CDR3: CSTTAGYEQYF

V: TRBV10-2
size: few
D: NA
J: TRBJ2-2
DNA: TGCGCCAGCAGTGATTCGTGGTACACCGGGGAGCTGTTTTTT
CDR3: CASSDSWYTGELFF

V: TRBV7-9
size: NA
D: TRBD2
J: TRBJ2-7
DNA: TGTGCCAGCAGCAGAGGGACTAGCGGTGAGACCATCTACGAGCAGTACTTC
CDR3: CASSRGTSGETIYEQYF

V: TRBV19
size: few
D: NA
J: TRBJ2-2
DNA: TGTGCCAGTACCGGACCCCCGAGGGCCGGGGAGCTGTTTTTT
CDR3: CASTGPPRAGELFF

V: TRBV5-1
size: NA
D: NA
J: TRBJ2-3
DNA: TGCGCCAGCAGCTTGCCTCCCGGTGGGACGGAGGTCGATACGCAGTATTTT
CDR3: CASSLPPGGTEVDTQYF

V: TRBV3-1
size: many
D: NA
J: TRBJ1-2
DNA: TGTGCCAGCAGCCAATGGGCGGAGGGGTATGGCTACACCTTC
CDR3: CASSQWAEGYGYTF

V: TRBV15
size: many
D: NA
J: TRBJ1-1
DNA: TGTGCCACCAGCGCAAGACAGGAGAACACTGAAGCTTTCTTT
CDR3: CATSARQENTEAFF

V: TRBV20-1
size: many
D: NA
J: TRBJ2-1
DNA: TGCAGTGCTATTTCACCCGGGGTGGGCGAGGAGCAGTTCTTC
CDR3: CSAISPGVGEEQFF

V: TRBV20-1
size: many
D: NA
J: TRBJ2-2
DNA: TGCAGTGCTAGAGGCCCGGCCCCGAACACCGGGGAGCTGTTTTTT
CDR3: CSARGPAPNTGELFF

V: TRBV10-2
size: many
D: NA
J: TRBJ1-1
DNA: TGCGCCAGCAGTGGGCCAGGGGCGGTTTTGGGCACTGAAGCTTTCTTT
CDR3: CASSGPGAVLGTEAFF

V: TRBV5-1
size: few
D: NA
J: TRBJ2-1
DNA: TGCGCCAGCAGCTTGGGACTCCAGGGCAATGAGCAGTTCTTC
CDR3: CASSLGLQGNEQFF

V: TRBV28
size: many
D: NA
J: TRBJ1-5
DNA: TGTGCCAGCAGTTTAGGCCAGGGAGTAAATCAGCCCCAGCATTTT
CDR3: CASSLGQGVNQPQHF

V: TRBV7-2
size: many
D: TRBD2
J: TRBJ2-7
DNA: TGTGCCAGCAGCACGACTAGCGCCAGCTCCTACGAGCAGTACTTC
CDR3: CASSTTSASSYEQYF

V: TRBV7-6
size: NA
D: TRBD2
J: TRBJ2-7
DNA: TGTGCCAGCAGCTTAGAGCCTAGCGGGAACGCCTACGAGCAGTACTTC
CDR3: CASSLEPSGNAYEQYF

V: TRBV5-1
size: NA
D: NA
J: TRBJ1-4
DNA: TGCGCCAGCAGCCCGGGACTTTACGGCGCAACTAATGAAAAACTGTTTTTT
CDR3: CASSPGLYGATNEKLFF

V: TRBV7-9
size: many
D: NA
J: TRBJ2-2
DNA: TGTGCCATCACGGGGGCTAAGAACACCGGGGAGCTGTTTTTT
CDR3: CAITGAKNTGELFF

V: TRBV6-5
size: few
D: NA
J: TRBJ2-1
DNA: TGTGCCAGCAGTTACTTAAGGGGGGACAATGAGCAGTTCTTC
CDR3: CASSYLRGDNEQFF

V: TRBV12-3/TRBV12-4
size: many
D: TRBD2
J: TRBJ2-3
DNA: TGTGCCAGCATCGGGGGGGCAGGTACGCAGTATTTT
CDR3: CASIGGAGTQYF

V: TRBV27
size: many
D: NA
J: TRBJ2-7
DNA: TGTGCCAGCAGTTTAGAGTACGGGCGGGTGTTCTACGAGCAGTACTTC
CDR3: CASSLEYGRVFYEQYF

V: TRBV3-1
size: many
D: NA
J: TRBJ2-3
DNA: TGTGCCAGCAGCCCCCTTGGGGACCCCACAGATACGCAGTATTTT
CDR3: CASSPLGDPTDTQYF

V: TRBV6-2/TRBV6-3
size: few
D: TRBD1
J: TRBJ1-5
DNA: TGTGCCAGCAGTTCTGGACAGGGCGGGCCCCAGCATTTT
CDR3: CASSSGQGGPQHF

V: TRBV12-3/TRBV12-4
size: NA
D: TRBD2
J: TRBJ2-3
DNA: TGTGCCAGCAGTTTAGCGCGACTAGCGGGGGGGGGGTTGAAGTATTTT
CDR3: CASSLARLAGGGLKYF

V: TRBV18
size: many
D: NA
J: TRBJ2-1
DNA: TGTGCCAGCTCACCGGTACTAGGCAACTACAATGAGCAGTTCTTC
CDR3: CASSPVLGNYNEQFF

V: TRBV4-1
size: NA
D: TRBD2
J: TRBJ2-7
DNA: TGCGCCAGCAGCCAAGAGCGAATCCTAGCGGGAGGGAACTCCTACGAGCAGTACTTC
CDR3: CASSQERILAGGNSYEQYF

V: TRBV6-1
size: many
D: TRBD1
J: TRBJ2-7
DNA: TGTGCCAGCAGTGTTGCGACAGGGGGGGGATACGAGCAGTACTTC
CDR3: CASSVATGGGYEQYF

V: TRBV24-1
size: many
D: TRBD2
J: TRBJ2-1
DNA: TGTGCCACCAGTGATTGGGGACTAGGAACCGATGAGCAGTTCTTC
CDR3: CATSDWGLGTDEQFF

V: TRBV5-1
size: NA
D: NA
J: TRBJ2-4
DNA: TGCGCCAGCAGCTTGGTCAGGAGGACCAAAAACATTCAGTACTTC
CDR3: CASSLVRRTKNIQYF

V: TRBV3-1
size: NA
D: NA
J: TRBJ2-4
DNA: TGTGCCAGCAGCCAAGATGGGGGTGACATTCAGTACTTC
CDR3: CASSQDGGDIQYF

V: TRBV11-3
size: NA
D: TRBD1
J: TRBJ2-7
DNA: TGTGCCAGCAGCGCCGCCGGGACAGCCTACGAGCAGTACTTC
CDR3: CASSAAGTAYEQYF

V: TRBV12-3/TRBV12-4
size: few
D: NA
J: TRBJ2-1
DNA: TGTGCCACCCAGGGGGGTAATGAGCAGTTCTTC
CDR3: CATQGGNEQFF

V: TRBV19
size: NA
D: NA
J: TRBJ1-1
DNA: TGTGCCAGTAGTATGAGGACAACGAACACTGAAGCTTTCTTT
CDR3: CASSMRTTNTEAFF

V: TRBV28
size: many
D: TRBD2
J: TRBJ2-7
DNA: TGTGCCAGCAGCCCCGCTGAAGCGGGGCGGTTCGACGAGCAGTACTTC
CDR3: CASSPAEAGRFDEQYF

V: TRBV6-2/TRBV6-3
size: many
D: TRBD2
J: TRBJ2-3
DNA: TGTGCCAGCAGTTACCGTACGACTAGCGGGTTAAAAGATACGCAGTATTTT
CDR3: CASSYRTTSGLKDTQYF

V: TRBV20-1
size: many
D: TRBD1
J: TRBJ2-2
DNA: TGCAGTGCCGGACAGGGGACCGGGGAGCTGTTTTTT
CDR3: CSAGQGTGELFF

V: TRBV28
size: NA
D: TRBD1
J: TRBJ1-2
DNA: TGTGCCAGCAGTCCGACAGGGACGACCGGCTACACCTTC
CDR3: CASSPTGTTGYTF

V: TRBV18
size: NA
D: TRBD1
J: TRBJ2-1
DNA: TGTGCCAGCTCATCCTCCACCCCGGGACAGCTTGGAAATGAGCAGTTCTTC
CDR3: CASSSSTPGQLGNEQFF

V: TRBV29-1
size: many
D: NA
J: TRBJ1-2
DNA: TGCAGCGTTGGCGATGACTATGGCTACACCTTC
CDR3: CSVGDDYGYTF

V: TRBV4-1
size: many
D: NA
J: TRBJ1-1
DNA: TGCGCCAGCAGCCAAGATCGGGGGCCGAACACTGAAGCTTTCTTT
CDR3: CASSQDRGPNTEAFF

V: TRBV2
size: NA
D: TRBD2
J: TRBJ2-1
DNA: TGTGCCAGCACAATAGCGGGGGAGCAGTTCTTC
CDR3: CASTIAGEQFF

V: TRBV5-1
size: many
D: NA
J: TRBJ2-3
DNA: TGCGCCAGCAGCTTGGAATGGGCTGGCACCACAGATACGCAGTATTTT
CDR3: CASSLEWAGTTDTQYF

V: TRBV19
size: NA
D: TRBD1
J: TRBJ1-2
DNA: TGTGCCAGTAGCGCGCACCGGACAGGGGTAAATGGCTACACCTTC
CDR3: CASSAHRTGVNGYTF